This T cell receptor (beta chain) originates from a study of PD-1 blockade in classical Hodgkin lymphoma (dated by TCRdb to the early 2020s). About the study as a whole: Nivolumab dosing was 3 mg/kg intravenously every 2 weeks, continuing until either disease progression or unacceptable toxicity. The study used TCR beta sequencing and CyTOF to define a peripheral blood immune signature of response to PD-1 blockade in classical Hodgkin lymphoma. Overall results and qualifications from the work: A significant rise by C4D1 was seen in CD4+ but not CD8+ TCR diversity (p=0.0027 vs p=0.16), with the rise being most apparent in complete responders (p=0.02). Baseline diversity similar to that of newly diagnosed patients was observed in trial patients achieving complete response, whereas significantly lower diversity was observed in partial responders and progressors. Baseline TCR diversity was reported as lower in newly diagnosed patients than in healthy donors, and lower still in relapsed/refractory patients. The study covered only a single clinical trial cohort, and the causes of the repertoire differences, possibly disease activity or prior therapy, were still not defined. Lower diversity was seen in patients whose nivolumab began less than 1 year after ASCT, and these patients were left out of later analyses so that immune reconstitution would not confound the results.

Genomic DNA was extracted with the Qiagen DNeasy kit from unsorted PBMCs and from negatively selected CD4+ and CD8+ fractions. TCR beta CDR3 regions were subjected to amplification by immunoSEQ multiplex PCR with primers that anneal to V and J segments. A synthetic immune receptor repertoire was used to minimize amplification bias, and any remaining bias was removed computationally after sequencing. On the authors' methods: Custom Python scripts were used to quantify repertoire diversity as the Shannon entropy index. Unsorted, CD4+ and CD8+ repertoires were examined separately, except in combined analyses, for which CD4+ and CD8+ sequences were merged in silico. A clone counted as expanded when the clone's frequency after treatment rose at least 2-fold relative to C1D1, and clones undetected at baseline were given a pseudocount of 0.5. Singleton clones were defined as clones with 0 or 1 copy at C1D1, and non-singleton clones were defined as clones with 2 or more copies. Clones expanded in unsorted samples were labelled as CD4+, CD8+ or unknown by matching protein sequences in sorted samples from the same patient. Diversity changes from C1D1 to C4D1 were tested in paired samples using Wilcoxon tests. TCRdb limited this immuneACCESS table to in-frame rearrangements with V and J called. A share of clones is missing; checked studies link under half to unresolved V genes, and the rest is unexplained. V and J calls and clone size follow that table, whereas D and trimming were derived from the DNA. For this sample the table gives 35,000 to 40,000 clones, of which 85% to 90% were detected only once. The leading ten clones occupy 6.5% to 9.5% of the sample.

About this clone itself: There is no known antigen for this receptor. It has no much larger one-base neighbor in the sample; base qualities were not kept.

Explained via the paper, the time point label denotes: cycle 2 day 1 (C2D1) of nivolumab. Relapse after autologous stem cell transplantation had occurred in all trial patients, and cohorts A, B and C were distinguished by prior brentuximab vedotin exposure. The trial cohort was composed of around 60 patients with relapsed/refractory classical Hodgkin lymphoma, for whom complete response, partial response or progressive disease was recorded as best overall response. Single-agent nivolumab was administered to trial patients in the multi-cohort phase II CheckMate 205 trial. An independent review committee assessed best overall response by applying the 2007 International Working Group response criteria. Trial PBMCs were collected immediately before nivolumab initiation (C1D1) and during therapy at cycle 2 day 1 and cycle 4 day 1. Peripheral blood was collected in 8 mL Vacutainer Cell Preparation Tubes, from which PBMCs were isolated by centrifugation and then cryopreserved.

CDR1 and CDR2 (ENHRY, SYGVKD) derive from the germline V gene. V loses 4 bases at its end and J loses 7 bases; junction bases beyond the gene matches: 12. Reading from cysteine to phenylalanine, the CDR3 counts 16 amino acids. CDR3 DNA is the only sequence kept; it has 48 bases, read in frame from the first base. The V and J segments used are TRBV10-3 and TRBJ2-1, with 8 junctional bases fitting TRBD2. The source of this sequence is a human donor with classical Hodgkin lymphoma. The starting material was peripheral blood mononuclear cells (PBMCs), obtained before the second cycle of nivolumab. The CDR3 protein sequence reads: CAISVASGQAPNEQFF. The DNA sequence is as follows: TGTGCCATCAGTGTGGCTAGCGGGCAGGCACCGAATGAGCAGTTCTTC.